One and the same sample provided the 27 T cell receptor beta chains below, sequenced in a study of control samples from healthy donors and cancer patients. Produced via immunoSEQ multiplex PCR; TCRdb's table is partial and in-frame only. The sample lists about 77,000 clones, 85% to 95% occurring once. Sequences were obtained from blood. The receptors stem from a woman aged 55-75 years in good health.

This CDR3 reads CASSFGVGGSETQYF. In DNA, the CDR3 is TGTGCCAGCAGTTTTGGGGTTGGGGGCAGCGAGACCCAGTACTTC. The V and J genes are TRBV6-5 and TRBJ2-5, with D possibly TRBD1 on 6 matching bases. The CDR3 runs 15 residues. Germline CDR1 and CDR2: MNHEY and SVGAGI. Trimming took 4 bases from V and 5 from J, leaving 17 bases between them.

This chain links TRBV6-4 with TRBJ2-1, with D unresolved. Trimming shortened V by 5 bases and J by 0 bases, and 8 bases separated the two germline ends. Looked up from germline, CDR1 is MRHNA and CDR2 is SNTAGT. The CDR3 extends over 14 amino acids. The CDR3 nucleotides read TGTGCCAGCAGTAGAACGAGCTCCTACAATGAGCAGTTCTTC. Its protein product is CASSRTSSYNEQFF.

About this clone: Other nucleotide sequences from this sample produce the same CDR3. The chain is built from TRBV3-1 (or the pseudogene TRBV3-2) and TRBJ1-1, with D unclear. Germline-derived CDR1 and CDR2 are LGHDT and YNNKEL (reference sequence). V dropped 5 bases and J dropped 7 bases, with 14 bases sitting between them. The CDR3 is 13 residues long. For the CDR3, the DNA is TGTGCCAGCAGCTCAAATGGACTGAGTGAAGCTTTCTTT. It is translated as CASSSNGLSEAFF.

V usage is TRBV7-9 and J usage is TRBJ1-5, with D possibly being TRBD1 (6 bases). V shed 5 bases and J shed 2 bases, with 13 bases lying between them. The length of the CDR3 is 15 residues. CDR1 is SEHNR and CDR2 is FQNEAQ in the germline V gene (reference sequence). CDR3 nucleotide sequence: TGTGCCAGCAGCCCCCCGGGACACCGCAATCAGCCCCAGCATTTT. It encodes CASSPPGHRNQPQHF.

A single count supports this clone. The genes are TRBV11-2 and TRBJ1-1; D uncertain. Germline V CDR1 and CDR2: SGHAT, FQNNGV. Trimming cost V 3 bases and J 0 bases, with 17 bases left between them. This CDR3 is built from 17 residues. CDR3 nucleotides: TGTGCCAGCAGCTTCTCAGTTGGACGGGGAATGAACACTGAAGCTTTCTTT. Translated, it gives CASSFSVGRGMNTEAFF.

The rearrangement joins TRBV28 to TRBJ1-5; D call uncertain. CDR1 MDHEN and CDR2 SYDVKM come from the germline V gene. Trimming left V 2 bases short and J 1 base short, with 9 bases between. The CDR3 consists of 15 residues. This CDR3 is CASSLGSLSNQPQHF. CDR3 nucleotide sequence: TGTGCCAGCAGTTTAGGGTCCTTAAGCAATCAGCCCCAGCATTTT. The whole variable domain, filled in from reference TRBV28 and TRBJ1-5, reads DVKVTQSSRYLVKRTGEKVFLECVQDMDHENMFWYRQDPGLGLRLIYFSYDVKMKEKGDIPEGYSVSREKKERFSLILESASTNQTSMYLCASSLGSLSNQPQHFGDGTRLSIL.

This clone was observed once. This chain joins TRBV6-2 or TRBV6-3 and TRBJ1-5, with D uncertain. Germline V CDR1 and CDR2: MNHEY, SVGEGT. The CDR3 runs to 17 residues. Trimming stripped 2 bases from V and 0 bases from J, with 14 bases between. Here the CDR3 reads CASSYEFGGYSNQPQHF. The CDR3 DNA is TGTGCCAGCAGTTACGAGTTTGGAGGGTATAGCAATCAGCCCCAGCATTTT.

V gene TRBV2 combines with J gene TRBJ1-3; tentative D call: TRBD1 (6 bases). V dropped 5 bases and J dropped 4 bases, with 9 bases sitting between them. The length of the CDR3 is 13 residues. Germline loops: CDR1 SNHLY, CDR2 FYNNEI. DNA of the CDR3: TGTGCCAGCAGTACAGGGAGCGGAAACACCATATATTTT. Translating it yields CASSTGSGNTIYF. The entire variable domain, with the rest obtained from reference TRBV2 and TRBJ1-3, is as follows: EPEVTQTPSHQVTQMGQEVILRCVPISNHLYFYWYRQILGQKVEFLVSFYNNEISEKSEIFDDQFSVERPDGSNFTLKIRSTKLEDSAMYFCASSTGSGNTIYFGEGSWLTVV.

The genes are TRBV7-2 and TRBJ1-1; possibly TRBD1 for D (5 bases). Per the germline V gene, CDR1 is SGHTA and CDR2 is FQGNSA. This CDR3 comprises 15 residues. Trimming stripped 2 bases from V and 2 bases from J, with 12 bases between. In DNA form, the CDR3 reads TGTGCCAGCAGCTTATGGGCAGGGATTAACACTGAAGCTTTCTTT. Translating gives CASSLWAGINTEAFF.

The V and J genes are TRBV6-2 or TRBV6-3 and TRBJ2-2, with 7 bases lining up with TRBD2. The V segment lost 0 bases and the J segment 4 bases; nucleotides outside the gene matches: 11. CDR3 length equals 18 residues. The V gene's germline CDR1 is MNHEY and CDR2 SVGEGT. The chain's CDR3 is CASSYSDLWTRPTGELFF. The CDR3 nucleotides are TGTGCCAGCAGTTACTCGGATCTTTGGACTAGACCCACCGGGGAGCTGTTTTTT.

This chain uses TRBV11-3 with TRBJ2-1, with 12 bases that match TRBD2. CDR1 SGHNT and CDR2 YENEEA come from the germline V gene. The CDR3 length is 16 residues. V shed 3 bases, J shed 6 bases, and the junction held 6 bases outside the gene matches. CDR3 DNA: TGTGCCAGCAGCTTGACTAGCGGGAGTGGGGTCAATGAGCAGTTCTTC. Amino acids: CASSLTSGSGVNEQFF.

CDR3 amino acids: CASSPRTGPYEQYF. Written as DNA, the CDR3 is TGTGCCAGCAGCCCTAGGACAGGACCCTACGAGCAGTACTTC. The chain is built from TRBV5-5 and TRBJ2-7; 7 bases match TRBD1. Germline lookup yields CDR1 SGHKS and CDR2 YYEKEE (reference sequence). The length of the CDR3 is 14 residues. V was clipped by 4 bases and J by 2 bases; unmatched bases: 6.

In nucleotides, the CDR3 is TGTGCCAGCAGTTACACGGCGGGAGGCCCCTACGAGCAGTACTTC. The encoded protein is CASSYTAGGPYEQYF. V and J are TRBV6-5 and TRBJ2-7; 8 nucleotides line up with TRBD2. Per the germline V gene, CDR1 is MNHEY and CDR2 is SVGAGI. The junction had 5 bases not matched to a gene; V was cut back by 2 bases and J by 2 bases. The length of the CDR3 is 15 residues.

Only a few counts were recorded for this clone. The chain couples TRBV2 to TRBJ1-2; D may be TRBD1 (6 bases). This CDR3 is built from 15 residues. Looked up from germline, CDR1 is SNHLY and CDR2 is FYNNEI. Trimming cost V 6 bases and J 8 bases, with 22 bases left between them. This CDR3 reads CASRPTGTYRRGYTF. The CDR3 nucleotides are TGTGCCAGCAGGCCCACCGGGACATATAGACGAGGCTACACCTTC.

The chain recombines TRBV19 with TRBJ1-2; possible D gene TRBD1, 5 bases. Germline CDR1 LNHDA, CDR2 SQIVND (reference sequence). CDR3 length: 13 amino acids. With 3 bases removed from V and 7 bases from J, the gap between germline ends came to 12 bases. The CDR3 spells CASSIVGAGGYTF. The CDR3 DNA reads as TGTGCCAGTAGTATCGTTGGGGCAGGTGGCTACACCTTC.

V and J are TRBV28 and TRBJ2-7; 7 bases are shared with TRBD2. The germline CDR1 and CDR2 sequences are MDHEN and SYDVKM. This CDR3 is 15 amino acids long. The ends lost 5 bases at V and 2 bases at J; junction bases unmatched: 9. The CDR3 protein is CASSDPRAGAYEQYF. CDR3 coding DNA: TGTGCCAGCAGTGACCCTCGGGCGGGAGCCTACGAGCAGTACTTC.

CDR3 residues: CASSEGAGGRGEQYF. CDR3 sequence (DNA): TGTGCCAGCAGTGAAGGGGCAGGGGGCAGGGGCGAGCAGTACTTC. The J gene is TRBJ2-7, the V gene TRBV2; 8 bases are a match to TRBD1. J was trimmed by 6 bases and V by 1 base; bases with no gene match: 8. There are 15 residues in the CDR3. Germline CDR1 and CDR2: SNHLY and FYNNEI.

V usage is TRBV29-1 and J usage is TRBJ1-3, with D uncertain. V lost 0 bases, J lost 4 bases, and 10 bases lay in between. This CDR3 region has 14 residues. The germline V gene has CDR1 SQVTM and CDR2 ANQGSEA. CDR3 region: CSVEDSYKGNTIYF. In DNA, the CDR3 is TGCAGCGTTGAAGACAGTTACAAAGGAAACACCATATATTTT.

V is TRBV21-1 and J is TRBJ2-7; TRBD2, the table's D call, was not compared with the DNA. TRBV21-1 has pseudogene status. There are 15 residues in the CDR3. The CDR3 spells CASSKGRRRREEQYF. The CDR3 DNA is TGTGCCAGCAGCAAAGGGAGGAGGAGAAGAGAGGAGCAGTACTTC.

The CDR3 protein is CASSVAFRGYNEQFF. CDR3 coding DNA: TGTGCCAGCAGCGTAGCTTTTAGGGGTTACAATGAGCAGTTCTTC. V gene TRBV9 combines with J gene TRBJ2-1, with a tentative D call TRBD1 (5 bases). The CDR3 is 15 amino acids. V lost 0 bases to trimming and J lost 4 bases, with 11 bases between them. The V gene's germline CDR1 is SGDLS and CDR2 YYNGEE. Full variable domain (outside the CDR3, taken from reference TRBV9 and TRBJ2-1): DSGVTQTPKHLITATGQRVTLRCSPRSGDLSVYWYQQSLDQGLQFLIQYYNGEERAKGNILERFSAQQFPDLHSELNLSSLELGDSALYFCASSVAFRGYNEQFFGPGTRLTVL.

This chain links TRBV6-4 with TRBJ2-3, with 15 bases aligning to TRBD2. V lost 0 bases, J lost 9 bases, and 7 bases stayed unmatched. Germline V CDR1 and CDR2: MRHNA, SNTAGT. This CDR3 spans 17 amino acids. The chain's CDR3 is CASSDSSGTSGRSTQYF. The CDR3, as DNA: TGTGCCAGCAGTGACTCGAGTGGGACTAGCGGGAGGTCCACGCAGTATTTT.

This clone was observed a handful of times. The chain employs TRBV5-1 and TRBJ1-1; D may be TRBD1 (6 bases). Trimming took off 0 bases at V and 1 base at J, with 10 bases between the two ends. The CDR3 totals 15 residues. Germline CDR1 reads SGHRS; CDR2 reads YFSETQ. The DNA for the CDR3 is TGCGCCAGCAGCTTGGTTGGACAGAAGAACACTGAAGCTTTCTTT. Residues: CASSLVGQKNTEAFF.

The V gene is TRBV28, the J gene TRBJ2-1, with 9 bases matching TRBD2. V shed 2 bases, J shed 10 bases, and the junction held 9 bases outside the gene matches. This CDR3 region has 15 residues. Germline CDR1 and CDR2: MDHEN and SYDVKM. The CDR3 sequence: CASSLIAGGPLEQFF. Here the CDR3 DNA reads TGTGCCAGCAGTTTAATCGCGGGAGGGCCGTTGGAGCAGTTCTTC. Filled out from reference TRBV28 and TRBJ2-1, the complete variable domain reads DVKVTQSSRYLVKRTGEKVFLECVQDMDHENMFWYRQDPGLGLRLIYFSYDVKMKEKGDIPEGYSVSREKKERFSLILESASTNQTSMYLCASSLIAGGPLEQFFGPGTRLTVL.

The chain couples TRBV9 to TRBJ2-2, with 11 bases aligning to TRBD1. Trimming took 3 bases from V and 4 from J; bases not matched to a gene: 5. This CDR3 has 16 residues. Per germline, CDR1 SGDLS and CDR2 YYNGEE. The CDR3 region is CASSAGQGAGTGELFF. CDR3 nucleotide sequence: TGTGCCAGCAGCGCAGGACAGGGGGCAGGCACCGGGGAGCTGTTTTTT.

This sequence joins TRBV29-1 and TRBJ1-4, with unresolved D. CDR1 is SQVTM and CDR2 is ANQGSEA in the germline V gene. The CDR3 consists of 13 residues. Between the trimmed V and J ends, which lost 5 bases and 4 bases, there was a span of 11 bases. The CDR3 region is CSVRSGSNEKLFF. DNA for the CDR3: TGCAGCGTTCGGTCCGGGAGTAATGAAAAACTGTTTTTT.

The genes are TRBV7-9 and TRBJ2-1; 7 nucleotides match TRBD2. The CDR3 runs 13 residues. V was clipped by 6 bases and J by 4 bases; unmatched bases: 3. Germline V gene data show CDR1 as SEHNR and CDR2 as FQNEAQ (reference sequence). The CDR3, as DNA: TGTGCCAGCAGAAGGGAGGGTTACAATGAGCAGTTCTTC. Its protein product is CASRREGYNEQFF.

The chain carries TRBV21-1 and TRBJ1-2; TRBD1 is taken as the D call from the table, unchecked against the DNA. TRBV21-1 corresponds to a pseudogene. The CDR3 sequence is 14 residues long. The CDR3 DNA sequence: TGTGCCAGCAGCAAAGCAGACAGGTTGTTTGGCTACACCTTC. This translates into CASSKADRLFGYTF.